This TCR beta chain emerged from a study of cytomegalovirus exposure and HLA in healthy donors. Study conclusions and caveats: In all likelihood, a cluster of highly shared sequence variants was a sequencing artifact. Presence/absence comparisons presumed near-even sequencing depth among donors. Another analysis was done later, and it associated around 17,000 TCR beta sequences with HLA alleles at 0.05 false discovery rate.

Healthy bone marrow donors made up the cohort. The germline gives CDR1 SNHLY, CDR2 FYNNEI. Trimming took off 6 bases at V and 2 bases at J, with 13 bases between the two ends. The CDR3 spans 14 residues. PCR employed 60 Vbeta and 13 Jbeta primers. Libraries were prepared by immunoSEQ multiplex PCR; TCRdb keeps only in-frame clonotypes and omits some of them. The table records 95,000 to 150,000 clones, about 62% of them present only once. About this clone: What it recognizes is unknown.

The chain employs TRBV2 and TRBJ1-1; maybe TRBD1 (5 bases). The receptor's source is a woman in her thirties or forties in good health and CMV-seropositive. The sequencing input was PBMCs. The CDR3 here is CASSTARANTEAFF. The CDR3 DNA reads TGTGCCAGCAGCACCGCCAGGGCCAACACTGAAGCTTTCTTT.